This T cell receptor (beta chain) was sequenced for a study of blood T cells in healthy people across ages. About this clonotype itself: Its target is unknown.

General study findings and limits: Donor CMV infection status was unknown, possibly confounding age-related changes in expanded clonotypes. The study could not conclusively compare naive and antigen-experienced cells, given its unsorted PBMCs.

Alongside a J-beta primer mix, a sample-barcoded 5' primer served in a second PCR lasting 7 to 11 cycles. One entry per CDR3 protein results from TCRdb running MiXCR on the 5' RACE reads. Of roughly 1.9 million distinct CDR3 sequences detected, 35% to 50% appear once; the ten largest clones hold 23%. All donors came from Russia, were Caucasian and healthy, and spanned ages about 6 to 100. The clonotype comes from a human donor in good health. The sample consisted of blood.

In nucleotides, the CDR3 is TGCAGTGCGTACCCTGGGCCTAGGAGAATCTATGGCTACACCTTC. Its protein is CSAYPGPRRIYGYTF. This chain links TRBV20-1 with TRBJ1-2; D remains ambiguous. Germline CDR1 is DFQATT and CDR2 is SNEGSKA (reference sequence). Trimming stripped 6 bases from V and 4 bases from J, with 21 bases between. The length of the CDR3 is 15 residues.